These 6 T cell receptor beta chains came from one sample sequenced in a study of shared clonotypes between healthy human individuals. Clones were sequenced by immunoSEQ multiplex PCR, and TCRdb holds only the in-frame ones, with some missing. The sample lists more than 2 million clones; approximately 96% were seen once. Sequencing used naive CD4+ T cells sorted from blood. As to subset: CD45RA+ positively selected. Receptors were obtained from a man between 18 and 35 years old in good health.

The sample holds one count of this clone. The genes are TRBV5-4 and TRBJ2-6; D gene unclear. This CDR3 spans 15 amino acids. The germline gives CDR1 SGHNT, CDR2 YYREEE (reference sequence). Trimming took 2 bases from V and 0 from J, leaving 6 bases between them. The DNA for the CDR3 is TGTGCCAGCAGCTTAGTCGACTCTGGGGCCAACGTCCTGACTTTC. As protein: CASSLVDSGANVLTF.

The J gene is TRBJ2-7, the V gene TRBV28, with 9 bases fitting TRBD2. Germline V lookup: CDR1 MDHEN, CDR2 SYDVKM. This CDR3 has 15 residues. V was clipped by 6 bases and J by 4 bases; unmatched bases: 10. The CDR3, as DNA: TGTGCCAGCAGCGCGCGCGGGGGGGCCCGATACGAGCAGTACTTC. This gives the protein CASSARGGARYEQYF.

This chain joins TRBV25-1 and TRBJ1-1, with D maybe TRBD1 (6 bases). The germline CDR1 and CDR2 sequences are MGHDK and SYGVNS. The ends were cut back, 3 bases at V and 4 bases at J, with 12 bases in the middle. The CDR3 consists of 14 residues. CDR3 residues: CASSEIGGGTEAFF. DNA of the CDR3: TGTGCCAGCAGTGAGATCGGAGGGGGCACTGAAGCTTTCTTT. The full variable domain, completed using reference TRBV25-1 and TRBJ1-1, is EADIYQTPRYLVIGTGKKITLECSQTMGHDKMYWYQQDPGMELHLIHYSYGVNSTEKGDLSSESTVSRIRTEHFPLTLESARPSHTSQYLCASSEIGGGTEAFFGQGTRLTVV.

V usage is TRBV5-1 and J usage is TRBJ1-1, with 9 nucleotides matching TRBD1. The CDR3 runs to 17 residues. Germline assignment: CDR1 SGHRS and CDR2 YFSETQ. The J segment lost 1 base and the V segment lost 4 bases, leaving 11 bases of the junction unmatched. CDR3 sequence (DNA): TGCGCCAGCAGCGTCGTCCCGGGACAGGGAACGAACACTGAAGCTTTCTTT. Protein product: CASSVVPGQGTNTEAFF.

The V gene is TRBV14, the J gene TRBJ2-7; TRBD2 is a possible D gene (6 bases). The ends were cut back, 0 bases at V and 12 bases at J, with 15 bases in the middle. Germline values: CDR1 SGHDN, CDR2 FVKESK. The CDR3 is 13 residues long. For the CDR3, the DNA is TGTGCCAGCAGCCAAGATTTTAAGGGGAGGCTGTACTTC. Encoded protein: CASSQDFKGRLYF. Drawing the rest from reference TRBV14 and TRBJ2-7, the complete variable domain is EAGVTQFPSHSVIEKGQTVTLRCDPISGHDNLYWYRRVMGKEIKFLLHFVKESKQDESGMPNNRFLAERTGGTYSTLKVQPAELEDSGVYFCASSQDFKGRLYFGPGTRLTVT.

The chain combines TRBV2 with TRBJ1-3, with D tentatively TRBD1 (5 bases). V was trimmed by 9 bases and J by 0 bases, leaving 15 bases between them. The CDR3 is 15 residues long. In germline, CDR1 is SNHLY, CDR2 FYNNEI. Here the CDR3 DNA reads TGTGCCAGAGGGGTCGGGATGAGCTCTGGAAACACCATATATTTT. Amino acids: CARGVGMSSGNTIYF.